This TCR beta chain is drawn from a study of blood T cell repertoires in COVID-19. TCRdb's copy holds only in-frame clones and misses some; the assay was immunoSEQ multiplex PCR. This table has approximately 200,000 clones, roughly nine tenths appearing once. The V and J ends lost 8 bases and 3 bases, in that order; junction bases with no gene match: 6. The CDR3 loop spans 13 amino acids. Specimen: peripheral blood. The TCR originated in a woman in her 50s with acute or convalescent COVID-19. The rearrangement joins TRBV12-3 or TRBV12-4 to TRBJ2-7, with 8 bases matching TRBD1. CDR3 sequence: CASANRGFYEQYF. In DNA form, the CDR3 reads TGTGCCAGCGCCAACAGGGGGTTCTACGAGCAGTACTTC.